The sequence of this TCR beta chain was determined in a study of blood T cell repertoires in COVID-19. The wider study: Sources were T cells, B-cell-depleted T cells, or PBMCs; the material itself was cDNA or gDNA.

This CDR3 is built from 15 residues. Germline V CDR1 and CDR2: SGHRS, YFSETQ. V was clipped by 7 bases and J by 5 bases; unmatched bases: 14. Study processing details: From reference gene primer amplification, estimates of nucleated cell counts were derived. The protocol was immunoSEQ multiplex PCR, while the TCRdb copy is restricted to in-frame clones and leaves out a portion. The V and J calls and the clone size are those of that table, but D and trimming were determined from the DNA. The table shows roughly 34,000 clones, with 87% occurring only once. The receptor's source is an elderly man with active COVID-19. This chain uses TRBV5-1 with TRBJ2-5; 7 positions agree with TRBD1. Input material: peripheral blood. CDR3 in amino acids: CASALRTGRGETQYF. CDR3 bases: TGCGCCAGCGCACTAAGGACAGGCCGAGGGGAGACCCAGTACTTC.